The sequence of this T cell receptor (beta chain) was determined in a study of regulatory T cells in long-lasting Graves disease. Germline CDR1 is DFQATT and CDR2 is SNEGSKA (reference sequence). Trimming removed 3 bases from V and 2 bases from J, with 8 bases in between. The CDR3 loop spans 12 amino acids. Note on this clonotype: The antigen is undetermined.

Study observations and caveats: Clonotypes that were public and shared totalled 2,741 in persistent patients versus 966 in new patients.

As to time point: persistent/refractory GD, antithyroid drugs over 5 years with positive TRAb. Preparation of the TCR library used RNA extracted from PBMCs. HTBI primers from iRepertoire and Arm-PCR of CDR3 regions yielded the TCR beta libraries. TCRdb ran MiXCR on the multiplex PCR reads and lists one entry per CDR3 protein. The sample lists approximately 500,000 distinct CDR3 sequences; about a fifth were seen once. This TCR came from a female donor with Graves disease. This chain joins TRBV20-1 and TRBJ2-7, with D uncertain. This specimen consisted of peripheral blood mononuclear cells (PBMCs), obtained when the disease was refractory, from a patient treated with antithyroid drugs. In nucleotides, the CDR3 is TGCAGTGCTAGTTTGATAACCTACGAGCAGTACTTC. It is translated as CSASLITYEQYF.